One and the same sample provided the 30 T cell receptor beta chains below, sequenced in a study of tumor-infiltrating lymphocytes in primary liver carcinoma. From 500 to 600 ng of total RNA, TCR beta-specific cDNA was reverse-transcribed using a constant-region primer. Slightly modified ARM-PCR with three nested multiplex PCR rounds yielded TCR beta libraries. A C-beta reverse primer and TRBV1-TRBV30 forward primers served in each of the first two PCR rounds, at approximately 10 cycles apiece. MiXCR, run by TCRdb on the multiplex PCR reads, gives a single entry per CDR3 protein. The table records 330,000 or so distinct CDR3 sequences, less than 75% of them present only once. RNA isolated from unsorted whole blood supplied the blood RNA, with germline DNA also extracted. The specimen was peripheral blood. The receptors stem from a middle-aged man with primary liver carcinoma and hepatitis B virus infection.

On this clonotype itself: As the CDR3 is not closed by the conserved phenylalanine or tryptophan, this likely results from a read error. The chain has TRBV11-3 and TRBJ2-1, with TRBD2 matching over 8 bases. The V segment lost 1 base and the J segment 5 bases; nucleotides outside the gene matches: 4. In germline, CDR1 is SGHNT, CDR2 YENEEA. The CDR3 totals 15 residues. Here the CDR3 DNA reads TGTGCCAGCAGCTTAGTAGCGGGATGGCACAATGAGCAGTTCCTC. Amino acid sequence: CASSLVAGWHNEQFL.

This rearrangement joins TRBV4-3 to TRBJ2-5; possibly TRBD2 for D (6 bases). V was shortened by 1 base and J by 4 bases, with 16 bases between the two germline ends. Germline V gene sequence: CDR1 LGHNA, CDR2 YSLEER. CDR3 length: 16 amino acids. The CDR3 sequence is CASSQGEGRELETQYF. The CDR3, as DNA: TGCGCCAGCAGCCAAGGCGAGGGGCGGGAACTAGAGACCCAGTACTTC.

With respect to this clonotype: The CDR3 carries no conserved terminal phenylalanine or tryptophan, so it likely arises from a read error. The chain joins TRBV11-2 to TRBJ2-6; a weak D match, TRBD1 (6 bases). Germline CDR1 is SGHAT and CDR2 is FQNNGV. V shed 5 bases and J shed 2 bases, with 7 bases lying between them. This CDR3 comprises 14 residues. The CDR3 spells CASSTGTGANVLTL. CDR3 nucleotides: TGTGCCAGCAGCACAGGGACTGGGGCCAACGTCCTGACTCTC.

This clonotype has a handful of counts. The V gene is TRBV28, the J gene TRBJ2-7, with unresolved D. The CDR3 loop spans 14 amino acids. The V gene's germline CDR1 is MDHEN and CDR2 SYDVKM. The V end lost 1 base, the J end lost 2 bases, and 9 bases lay between the germline ends. The CDR3 protein is CASSLLAGTYEQYF. The CDR3 nucleotides read TGTGCCAGCAGTTTATTGGCAGGTACCTACGAGCAGTACTTC. Variable domain in full (rest from reference TRBV28 and TRBJ2-7): DVKVTQSSRYLVKRTGEKVFLECVQDMDHENMFWYRQDPGLGLRLIYFSYDVKMKEKGDIPEGYSVSREKKERFSLILESASTNQTSMYLCASSLLAGTYEQYFGPGTRLTVT.

In DNA form, the CDR3 reads TGTGCCAGCAGCCCCAACCTTTGGAGGGATGAGGCCGGGGAGCTGTTTTTT. Its protein product is CASSPNLWRDEAGELFF. The rearrangement links TRBV7-9 to TRBJ2-2; tentative D call: TRBD2 (6 bases). This CDR3 region has 17 residues. V dropped 5 bases and J dropped 6 bases, with 22 bases sitting between them. The germline CDR1 and CDR2 sequences are SEHNR and FQNEAQ (reference sequence).

This clonotype was recorded a few times. The chain links TRBV7-9 to TRBJ2-2, with 10 bases aligning to TRBD2. CDR3 size: 16 residues. CDR1 and CDR2 (germline): SEHNR, FQNEAQ (reference sequence). V was pared by 3 bases and J by 7 bases, with 8 bases of the junction left unmatched. CDR3 loop: CASSFPSGSHIGELFF. The DNA of the CDR3 is TGTGCCAGCAGCTTTCCTAGCGGGAGTCATATCGGGGAGCTGTTTTTT.

This clonotype came up many times. The chain recombines TRBV6-1 with TRBJ2-2, with D perhaps matching TRBD2 (6 bases). The CDR3 loop spans 16 amino acids. Trimming took 8 bases from V and 1 from J, leaving 17 bases between them. The germline V gene encodes CDR1 MNHNS and CDR2 SASEGT. Written as DNA, the CDR3 is TGTGCCAGCTCGATATCCCGGCGGGAGAACACCGGGGAGCTGTTTTTT. Its translation: CASSISRRENTGELFF.

On this clonotype: The junction and the germline gene differ at one end; a read error may be behind it. This sequence joins TRBV6-1 and TRBJ2-3, with 10 positions matching TRBD2. Per the germline V gene, CDR1 is MNHNS and CDR2 is SASEGT. The CDR3 covers 15 residues. CDR3: CTSSELAGYIDTQYF. DNA of the CDR3: TGTACCAGCAGTGAACTAGCGGGGTATATAGATACGCAGTATTTT.

V gene TRBV20-1 combines with J gene TRBJ2-1, with 13 bases identical to TRBD2. The CDR3 runs to 14 residues. Unmatched junction bases numbered 4, after V lost 6 bases and J lost 5 bases. Germline loops: CDR1 DFQATT, CDR2 SNEGSKA (reference sequence). The CDR3 sequence is CSAWTSGRDNEQFF. DNA for the CDR3: TGCAGTGCATGGACTAGCGGGAGAGACAATGAGCAGTTCTTC.

As concerns this clonotype: The junction departs from the called germline gene at one end, perhaps through a read error. The chain combines TRBV6-2 or TRBV6-3 with TRBJ2-7, with 11 bases that match TRBD2. Germline CDR1 reads MNHEY; CDR2 reads SVGEGT. This CDR3 is 17 amino acids long. CDR3 sequence reads: CTSSSAGLAGGSYEQYF. For the CDR3, the DNA is TGTACCAGCAGTTCCGCCGGCCTAGCGGGAGGTTCCTACGAGCAGTACTTC.

With regard to this clonotype: This may arise from a read error, as a much more abundant clone is one base away. This sequence joins TRBV10-3 and TRBJ2-3; D gene ambiguous. Germline CDR1 reads ENHRY; CDR2 reads SYGVKD. The CDR3 contains 15 residues. V shed 6 bases and J shed 3 bases, with 16 bases lying between them. The CDR3 loop reads CAIRRNLEGTDTQYF. The DNA for the CDR3 is TGTGCCATCAGACGTAACCTTGAAGGGACAGATACGCAGTATTTT.

The V gene is TRBV11-2, the J gene TRBJ1-5, with a tentative D call TRBD1 (6 bases). The V gene lost 11 bases and the J gene lost 3 bases, with 20 bases spanning the gap. This CDR3 spans 15 amino acids. Germline CDR1 is SGHAT and CDR2 is FQNNGV. CDR3 sequence reads: CACGTGQSDNQPQHF. The CDR3 DNA follows: TGTGCCTGCGGCACTGGACAGAGCGACAATCAGCCCCAGCATTTT.

Concerning this clonotype itself: Possible read error: a much larger clone is one base away. V gene TRBV28 combines with J gene TRBJ2-1; D remains ambiguous. The CDR3 contains 17 residues. Trimming shortened V by 7 bases and J by 3 bases, and 22 bases separated the two germline ends. The germline V gene encodes CDR1 MDHEN and CDR2 SYDVKM. The CDR3 spells CASTPRPAGSGYNEQFF. The CDR3 DNA is TGTGCCAGCACACCCAGACCGGCCGGAAGTGGCTACAATGAGCAGTTCTTC.

This clonotype has only one observation. This may arise from a read error, as a much more abundant clone is one base away. J is TRBJ1-6 and V is TRBV29-1; TRBD1 matches 9 bases. CDR1 is SQVTM and CDR2 is ANQGSEA in the germline V gene. V lost 7 bases to trimming and J lost 10 bases; unmatched junction nucleotides: 8. This CDR3 spans 13 amino acids. CDR3 residues: CSDRTGVTSPLHF. The CDR3 DNA reads as TGCAGCGACAGGACAGGGGTAACCTCACCCCTCCACTTT.

This clonotype occurred many times. The chain uses TRBV4-1 and TRBJ2-1, with D tentatively TRBD1 or TRBD2 (5 bases each). V lost 4 bases, J lost 4 bases, and 20 bases lay in between. This CDR3 comprises 17 residues. The germline gives CDR1 MGHRA, CDR2 YSYEKL. Here the CDR3 DNA reads TGCGCCAGCAGCCCGGGGCCCACAGGAGTCCATTACAATGAGCAGTTCTTC. Protein: CASSPGPTGVHYNEQFF.

Worth noting for this clonotype: A read error may explain this, as a much larger clone is one base away. In DNA form, the CDR3 reads TGTGCCAGCAGCTTGCCGGGACTAGGAAGACGAGAGACCCAGTACTTC. This codes for CASSLPGLGRRETQYF. This sequence joins TRBV5-6 and TRBJ2-5; 8 bases are shared with TRBD2. Germline V gene lookup returns CDR1 SGHDT and CDR2 YYEEEE. This CDR3 has 16 amino acids. The V gene end was trimmed by 1 base and the J gene end by 4 bases; junction bases not matched to a gene: 9.

This clonotype appeared once. The V call is TRBV11-2, the J call TRBJ2-4; 7 nucleotides agree with TRBD2. V was clipped by 5 bases and J by 12 bases; unmatched bases: 13. CDR3 length: 14 amino acids. Germline V gene sequence: CDR1 SGHAT, CDR2 FQNNGV. The CDR3 region has the DNA TGTGCCAGCAGCCCCTCTAGCGGTAAAAATAATCAGTACTTC. It encodes CASSPSSGKNNQYF.

This clonotype was seen only once. The gene calls are TRBV1 and TRBJ1-1; the table's TRBD1 call for D was not verified on the DNA. TRBV1 is deemed a pseudogene. This CDR3 spans 14 amino acids. The CDR3 here is CSSRSGGGNTEAFF. The CDR3 coding sequence is TGCTCCAGCAGGTCCGGCGGGGGGAACACTGAAGCTTTCTTT.

As to this clonotype: A read error may be the cause here, since a much bigger clone is one base away. The V call is TRBV11-2, the J call TRBJ2-1; D not certain. Per germline, CDR1 SGHAT and CDR2 FQNNGV. The CDR3 has 10 amino acids. CDR3 region: CATSYDERFF. DNA for the CDR3: TGTGCCACTTCATACGATGAGCGGTTCTTC.

Comments on this clonotype: This sequence may be a read error, since a much larger clone differs from it by one base. CDR3 nucleotides: TGTGCCAGCGGAGTGAGTCATAGTCCAGATATGCAGTATTTT. It yields the protein CASGVSHSPDMQYF. The V call is TRBV12-3 or TRBV12-4, the J call TRBJ2-3; D call uncertain. CDR3 size: 14 residues.

To note about this clonotype: It may be a read error: a sequence one base away is much more abundant. This chain joins TRBV6-2 or TRBV6-3 and TRBJ1-2; D uncertain. This CDR3 region has 13 residues. With 5 bases removed from V and 2 bases from J, the gap between germline ends came to 9 bases. The germline V gene encodes CDR1 MNHEY and CDR2 SVGEGT. The CDR3 DNA is TGTGCCAGCAGTCCCAGACGGAACTATGGCTACACCTTC. Translating it yields CASSPRRNYGYTF.

A remark on this clonotype: A read error is possible here, since a much larger clone lies one base away. The chain recombines TRBV12-3 or TRBV12-4 with TRBJ2-3; 9 positions agree with TRBD2. V shed 7 bases and J 8 bases; nucleotides not matched to a gene: 13. The CDR3 length is 15 residues. CDR3 protein: CASTLPFAGGSTQYF. DNA of the CDR3: TGTGCCAGCACCCTTCCCTTTGCGGGAGGGAGTACGCAGTATTTT.

On this clonotype: The junction departs from germline at one end; a sequencing error may be responsible. The chain carries TRBV29-1 and TRBJ2-3, with unresolved D. Germline lookup yields CDR1 SQVTM and CDR2 ANQGSEA. This CDR3 has 15 amino acids. The CDR3 DNA follows: TGCGGCGTTGAAGCCGCCCCGAGGAGCACAGATACGCAGTATTTT. Amino acids: CGVEAAPRSTDTQYF.

The chain combines TRBV11-2 with TRBJ2-4; D ambiguous. The V end lost 0 bases, the J end lost 9 bases, and 15 bases lay between the germline ends. This CDR3 spans 15 amino acids. CDR1 is SGHAT, CDR2 FQNNGV, per germline. The CDR3 is CASSLEVDPKSIQYF. In DNA, the CDR3 is TGTGCCAGCAGCTTAGAGGTGGACCCCAAGAGCATTCAGTACTTC. The entire variable domain, with the rest obtained from reference TRBV11-2 and TRBJ2-4, is as follows: EAGVAQSPRYKIIEKRQSVAFWCNPISGHATLYWYQQILGQGPKLLIQFQNNGVVDDSQLPKDRFSAERLKGVDSTLKIQPAKLEDSAVYLCASSLEVDPKSIQYFGAGTRLSVL.

The V call is TRBV11-2, the J call TRBJ2-7; the match to TRBD2 covers 9 bases. With 5 bases clipped from V and 5 bases from J, the junction kept 10 bases outside the gene matches. CDR1 is SGHAT and CDR2 is FQNNGV in the germline V gene. This CDR3 has 15 residues. In DNA form, the CDR3 reads TGTGCCAGCAGCCCTATAGCGGGAGCGCTCCACGAGCAGTACTTC. It yields the protein CASSPIAGALHEQYF.

This clonotype was detected only once. The junction shows a germline mismatch at one end, possibly a read error. This rearrangement joins TRBV11-2 to TRBJ1-4; D is possibly TRBD1 (6 bases). The CDR3 is 16 amino acids. The germline gives CDR1 SGHAT, CDR2 FQNNGV. CDR3: CTSRRTAPATNEKLFF. CDR3 DNA sequence: TGCACCAGCAGACGGACAGCTCCCGCAACTAATGAAAAACTGTTTTTT. Together with reference TRBV11-2 and TRBJ1-4, the CDR3 gives the full variable domain: EAGVAQSPRYKIIEKRQSVAFWCNPISGHATLYWYQQILGQGPKLLIQFQNNGVVDDSQLPKDRFSAERLKGVDSTLKIQPAKLEDSAVYLCTSRRTAPATNEKLFFGSGTQLSVL.

In this sample, this clonotype turned up many times. The rearrangement uses TRBV4-3 and TRBJ1-4; 9 nucleotides agree with TRBD1. Per germline, CDR1 LGHNA and CDR2 YSLEER. The CDR3 spans 14 residues. V was clipped by 4 bases and J by 8 bases; unmatched bases: 5. CDR3 loop: CASSPGQGNEKLFF. The CDR3 DNA reads TGCGCCAGCAGCCCGGGACAGGGTAACGAAAAACTGTTTTTT.

This clonotype was observed a single time. A much larger clone lies a single base off, so this may be a read error. This chain links TRBV6-5 with TRBJ1-2; D may be TRBD1 (6 bases). CDR3 length: 14 amino acids. Germline CDR1 and CDR2: MNHEY and SVGAGI. The V gene lost 4 bases and the J gene lost 2 bases, with 11 bases spanning the gap. The CDR3 region has the DNA TGTGCCAGCAGTTTGGGGGCATACAACTATGGCTACACCTTC. Translating it yields CASSLGAYNYGYTF.

The V call is TRBV30, the J call TRBJ2-1; tentative D call: TRBD2 (5 bases). V lost 4 bases to trimming and J lost 0 bases, with 22 bases between them. In germline, CDR1 is GTSNPN, CDR2 SVGIG (reference sequence). The CDR3 is 18 residues long. CDR3 DNA sequence: TGTGCCTGGATTGGGCCCCTCTTAGCGCTGAGCTCCTACAATGAGCAGTTCTTC. Protein product: CAWIGPLLALSSYNEQFF.

A word on this clonotype: Compared with germline, one end of the junction differs, possibly owing to a read error. The rearrangement links TRBV28 to TRBJ2-4; TRBD2 matches at 7 bases. The CDR3 sequence is 14 residues long. From germline, CDR1 is MDHEN and CDR2 SYDVKM. The DNA of the CDR3 is TGTGCCGGCAGTTCCGGGGGGTCCAAAAACATTCAGTACTTC. Protein: CAGSSGGSKNIQYF.